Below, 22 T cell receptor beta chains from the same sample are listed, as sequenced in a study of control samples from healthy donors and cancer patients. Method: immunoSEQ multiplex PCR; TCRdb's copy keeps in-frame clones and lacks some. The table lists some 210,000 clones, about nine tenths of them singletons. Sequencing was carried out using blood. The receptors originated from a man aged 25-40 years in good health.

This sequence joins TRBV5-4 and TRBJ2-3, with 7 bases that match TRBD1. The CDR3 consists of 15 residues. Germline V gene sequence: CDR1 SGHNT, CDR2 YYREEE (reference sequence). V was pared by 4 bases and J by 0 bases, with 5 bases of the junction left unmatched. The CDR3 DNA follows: TGTGCCAGCAGCCTGGGACAGACAAGCACAGATACGCAGTATTTT. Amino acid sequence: CASSLGQTSTDTQYF. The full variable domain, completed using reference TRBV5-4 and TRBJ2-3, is ETGVTQSPTHLIKTRGQQVTLRCSSQSGHNTVSWYQQALGQGPQFIFQYYREEENGRGNFPPRFSGLQFPNYSSELNVNALELDDSALYLCASSLGQTSTDTQYFGPGTRLTVL.

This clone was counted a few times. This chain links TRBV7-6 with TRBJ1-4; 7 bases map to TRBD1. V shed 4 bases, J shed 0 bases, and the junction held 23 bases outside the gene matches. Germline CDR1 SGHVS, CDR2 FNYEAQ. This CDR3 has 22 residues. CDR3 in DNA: TGTGCCAGCAGCTCCTATCCCCCGACAGGGAACGCGTTTAGGACAACTAATGAAAAACTGTTTTTT. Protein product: CASSSYPPTGNAFRTTNEKLFF.

The CDR3 here is CATSDGPKGAFF. The CDR3 DNA follows: TGTGCCACCAGTGATGGTCCCAAAGGTGCTTTCTTT. The chain uses TRBV24-1 and TRBJ1-1; D remains ambiguous. Trimming removed 3 bases from V and 11 bases from J, with 12 bases in between. The CDR3 has 12 amino acids. Germline CDR1 and CDR2: KGHDR and SFDVKD.

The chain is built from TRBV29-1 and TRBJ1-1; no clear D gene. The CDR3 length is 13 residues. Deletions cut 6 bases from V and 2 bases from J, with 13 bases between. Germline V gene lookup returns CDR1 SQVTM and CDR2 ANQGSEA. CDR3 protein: CSVAGRGNTEAFF. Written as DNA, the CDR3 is TGCAGCGTCGCTGGGCGGGGAAACACTGAAGCTTTCTTT.

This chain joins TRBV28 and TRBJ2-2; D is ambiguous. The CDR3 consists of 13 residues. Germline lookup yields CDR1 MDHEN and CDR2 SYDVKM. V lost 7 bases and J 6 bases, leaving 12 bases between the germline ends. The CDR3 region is CASMAPVSGELFF. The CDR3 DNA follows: TGTGCCAGCATGGCGCCGGTTTCCGGGGAGCTGTTTTTT. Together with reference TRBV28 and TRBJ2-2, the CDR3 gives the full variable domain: DVKVTQSSRYLVKRTGEKVFLECVQDMDHENMFWYRQDPGLGLRLIYFSYDVKMKEKGDIPEGYSVSREKKERFSLILESASTNQTSMYLCASMAPVSGELFFGEGSRLTVL.

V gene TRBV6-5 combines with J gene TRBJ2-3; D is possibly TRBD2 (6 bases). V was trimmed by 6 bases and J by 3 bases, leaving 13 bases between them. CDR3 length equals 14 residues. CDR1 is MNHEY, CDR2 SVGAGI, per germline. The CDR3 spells CASSLGGRTDTQYF. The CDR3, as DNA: TGTGCCAGCAGCCTGGGGGGTAGGACAGATACGCAGTATTTT.

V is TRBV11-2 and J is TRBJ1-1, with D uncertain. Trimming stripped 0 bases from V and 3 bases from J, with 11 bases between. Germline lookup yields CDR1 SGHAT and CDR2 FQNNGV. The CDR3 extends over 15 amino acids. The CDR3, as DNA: TGTGCCAGCAGCTTAGAAGGGTGGCAGTACACTGAAGCTTTCTTT. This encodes CASSLEGWQYTEAFF.

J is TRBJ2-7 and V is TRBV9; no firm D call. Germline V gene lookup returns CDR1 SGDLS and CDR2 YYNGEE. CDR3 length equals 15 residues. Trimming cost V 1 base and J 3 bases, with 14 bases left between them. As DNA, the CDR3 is TGTGCCAGCAGCGTAAGGGCAGACGTACTCTACGAGCAGTACTTC. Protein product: CASSVRADVLYEQYF. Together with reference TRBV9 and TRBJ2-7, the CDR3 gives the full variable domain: DSGVTQTPKHLITATGQRVTLRCSPRSGDLSVYWYQQSLDQGLQFLIQYYNGEERAKGNILERFSAQQFPDLHSELNLSSLELGDSALYFCASSVRADVLYEQYFGPGTRLTVT.

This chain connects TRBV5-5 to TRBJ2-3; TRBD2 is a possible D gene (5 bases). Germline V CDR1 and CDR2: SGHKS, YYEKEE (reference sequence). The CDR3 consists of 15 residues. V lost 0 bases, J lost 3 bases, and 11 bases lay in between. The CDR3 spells CASSLGPGFTDTQYF. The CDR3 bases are TGTGCCAGCAGCTTGGGGCCGGGGTTTACAGATACGCAGTATTTT. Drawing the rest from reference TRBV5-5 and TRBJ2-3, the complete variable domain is DAGVTQSPTHLIKTRGQQVTLRCSPISGHKSVSWYQQVLGQGPQFIFQYYEKEERGRGNFPDRFSARQFPNYSSELNVNALLLGDSALYLCASSLGPGFTDTQYFGPGTRLTVL.

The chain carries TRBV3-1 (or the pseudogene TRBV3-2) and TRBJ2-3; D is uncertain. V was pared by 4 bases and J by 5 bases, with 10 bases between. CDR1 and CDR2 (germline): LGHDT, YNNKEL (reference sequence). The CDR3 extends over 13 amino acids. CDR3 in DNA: TGTGCCAGCAGCCCCCCATTCGGAGATACGCAGTATTTT. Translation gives CASSPPFGDTQYF.

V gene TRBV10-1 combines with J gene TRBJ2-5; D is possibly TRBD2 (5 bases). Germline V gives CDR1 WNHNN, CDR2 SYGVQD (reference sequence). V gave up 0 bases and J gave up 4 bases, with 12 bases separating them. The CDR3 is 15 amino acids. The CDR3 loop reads CASSESIRGIETQYF. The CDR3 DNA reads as TGCGCCAGCAGTGAGTCCATTCGGGGAATAGAGACCCAGTACTTC.

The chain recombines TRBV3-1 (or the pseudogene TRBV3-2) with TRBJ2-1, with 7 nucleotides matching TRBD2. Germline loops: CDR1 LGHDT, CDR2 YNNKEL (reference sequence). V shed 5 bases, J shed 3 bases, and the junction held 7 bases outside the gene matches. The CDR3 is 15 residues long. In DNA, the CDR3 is TGTGCCAGCAGCTCAAGGGGAGGGGTCTACAATGAGCAGTTCTTC. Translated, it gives CASSSRGGVYNEQFF.

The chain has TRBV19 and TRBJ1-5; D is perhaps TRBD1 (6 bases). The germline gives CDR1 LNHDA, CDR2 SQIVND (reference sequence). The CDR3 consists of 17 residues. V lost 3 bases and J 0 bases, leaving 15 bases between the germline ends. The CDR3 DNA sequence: TGTGCCAGTAGTATTCGACAGGTCCGTTTTAGCAATCAGCCCCAGCATTTT. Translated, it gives CASSIRQVRFSNQPQHF.

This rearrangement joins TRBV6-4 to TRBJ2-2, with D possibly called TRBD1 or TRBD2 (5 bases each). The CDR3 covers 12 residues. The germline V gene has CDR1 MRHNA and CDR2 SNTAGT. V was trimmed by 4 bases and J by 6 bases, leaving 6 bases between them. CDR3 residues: CASSGDPGELFF. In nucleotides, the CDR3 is TGTGCCAGCAGTGGGGACCCCGGGGAGCTGTTTTTT.

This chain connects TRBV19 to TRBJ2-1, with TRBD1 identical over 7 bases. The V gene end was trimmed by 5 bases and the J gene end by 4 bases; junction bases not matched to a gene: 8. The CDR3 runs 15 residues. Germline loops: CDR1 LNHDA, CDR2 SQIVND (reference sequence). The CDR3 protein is CASSWDKGAYNEQFF. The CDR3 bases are TGTGCCAGTAGTTGGGACAAGGGGGCGTACAATGAGCAGTTCTTC. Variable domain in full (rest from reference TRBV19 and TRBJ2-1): DGGITQSPKYLFRKEGQNVTLSCEQNLNHDAMYWYRQDPGQGLRLIYYSQIVNDFQKGDIAEGYSVSREKKESFPLTVTSAQKNPTAFYLCASSWDKGAYNEQFFGPGTRLTVL.

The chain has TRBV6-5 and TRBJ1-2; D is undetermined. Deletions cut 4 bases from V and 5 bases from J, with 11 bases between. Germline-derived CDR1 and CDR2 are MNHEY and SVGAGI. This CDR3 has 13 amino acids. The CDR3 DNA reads TGTGCCAGCAGTTCCTCGAACGCTTATGGCTACACCTTC. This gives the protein CASSSSNAYGYTF.

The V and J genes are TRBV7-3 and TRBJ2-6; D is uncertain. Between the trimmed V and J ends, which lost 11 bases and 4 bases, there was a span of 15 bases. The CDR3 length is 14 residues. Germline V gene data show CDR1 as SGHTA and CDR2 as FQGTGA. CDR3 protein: CASGPLTGANVLTF. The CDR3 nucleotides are TGTGCCTCAGGTCCGCTCACCGGGGCCAACGTCCTGACTTTC.

CDR3 sequence: CASSLDVLGYTF. In DNA form, the CDR3 reads TGTGCCAGCAGCTTAGATGTCCTTGGCTACACCTTC. This chain connects TRBV7-9 to TRBJ1-2; D ambiguous. Per germline, CDR1 SEHNR and CDR2 FQNEAQ (reference sequence). V gave up 1 base and J gave up 7 bases, with 7 bases separating them. This CDR3 spans 12 amino acids.

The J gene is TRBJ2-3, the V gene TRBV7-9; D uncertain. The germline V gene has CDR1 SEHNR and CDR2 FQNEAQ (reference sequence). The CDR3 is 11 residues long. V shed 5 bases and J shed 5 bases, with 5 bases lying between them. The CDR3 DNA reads TGTGCCAGCAGCCCAAGAGATACGCAGTATTTT. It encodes CASSPRDTQYF.

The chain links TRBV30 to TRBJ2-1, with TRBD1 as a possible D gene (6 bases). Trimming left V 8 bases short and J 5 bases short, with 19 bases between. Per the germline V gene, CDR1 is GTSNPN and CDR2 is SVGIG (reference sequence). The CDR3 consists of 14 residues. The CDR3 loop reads CAGNPGTLNNEQFF. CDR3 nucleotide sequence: TGTGCCGGAAATCCCGGGACACTAAACAATGAGCAGTTCTTC. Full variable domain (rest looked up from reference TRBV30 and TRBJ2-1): SQTIHQWPATLVQPVGSPLSLECTVEGTSNPNLYWYRQAAGRGLQLLFYSVGIGQISSEVPQNLSASRPQDRQFILSSKKLLLSDSGFYLCAGNPGTLNNEQFFGPGTRLTVL.

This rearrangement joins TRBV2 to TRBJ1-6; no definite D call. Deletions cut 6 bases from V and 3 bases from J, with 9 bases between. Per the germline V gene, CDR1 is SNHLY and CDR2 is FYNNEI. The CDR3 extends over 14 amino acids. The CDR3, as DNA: TGTGCCAGCAGCCCAGGAGTCTATAATTCACCCCTCCACTTT. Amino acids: CASSPGVYNSPLHF.

Here the CDR3 DNA reads TGTGCCAGTAGTCTCAGCCCCGCTGAAGCTTTCTTT. Translation: CASSLSPAEAFF. The rearrangement uses TRBV19 and TRBJ1-1; no clear D gene. The CDR3 extends over 12 amino acids. The ends were cut back, 5 bases at V and 6 bases at J, with 10 bases in the middle. CDR1 LNHDA and CDR2 SQIVND come from the germline V gene (reference sequence).